The rows below give T cell receptor beta chains drawn from one sample of a study of shared clonotypes between healthy human individuals. TCRdb's copy holds only in-frame clones and misses some; the assay was immunoSEQ multiplex PCR. Among 1.4 million or so clones, about 98.5% were seen once, and the ten largest hold about 0.34%. Sequences were obtained from naive CD4+ T cells sorted from blood. The receptors derive from a man aged 25-45 years in good health. Each CDR3 is given with its conserved first and last residue.

TRBV11-1,TRBJ2-7,CASSPQGYEQYF
TRBV7-9,TRBJ2-3,CASSLNRGTDTQYF
TRBV18,TRBJ2-5,CASSSSQETQYF
TRBV2,TRBJ2-3,CASGLRQTPGTDTQYF
TRBV27,TRBJ1-2,CASSPASLNNYGYTF
TRBV6-5,TRBJ1-5,CASSARGDQPQHF
TRBV6-5,TRBJ2-7,CASSYSGGTYEQYF
TRBV5-1,TRBJ2-7,CASSWDFSGYSYEQYF
TRBV10-3,TRBJ1-1,CAISVQRVPMNTEAFF
TRBV14,TRBJ2-7,CASSGVSYEQYF
TRBV18,TRBJ2-1,CASSPGLAASYNEQFF
TRBV9,TRBJ2-1,CASSVDSSSYNEQFF
TRBV11-2,TRBJ2-4,CASSVKESGIQYF
TRBV4-3,TRBJ2-7,CASSQAPLPRQGWGARTYEQYF
TRBV4-3,TRBJ2-1,CASSQDNSRLAAYNEQFF
TRBV9,TRBJ2-6,CASSVATGANVLTF
TRBV5-1,TRBJ1-4,CASSYSRTGERRTNEKLFF
TRBV2,TRBJ1-1,CASGARQMNTEAFF
TRBV6-1,TRBJ2-1,CASSEGFGEQFF
TRBV27,TRBJ2-3,CASRTDSTDTQYF
TRBV15,TRBJ2-1,CATSRALAGGPDEQFF
TRBV6-6,TRBJ2-7,CASIGTSGSHEQYF
TRBV7-9,TRBJ2-7,CASSPDRGRYEQYF
TRBV5-1,TRBJ2-3,CASSPDRGQTDTQYF
TRBV10-3,TRBJ2-7,CAISDLHRYYEQYF
TRBV10-2,TRBJ2-1,CASSESWGSVSYNEQFF
TRBV13,TRBJ2-3,CASRPPARDRYTDTQYF
TRBV2,TRBJ2-2,CASSAPGQGFTGELFF
TRBV6-1,TRBJ1-2,CASNNRGWNYGYTF
TRBV6-5,TRBJ1-5,CASSPGTTNQPQHF
TRBV7-7,TRBJ2-5,CASSLAATSLSQYF
TRBV9,TRBJ1-3,CASSAGSLPGNTIYF
TRBV19,TRBJ2-1,CASSLRPYNEQFF
TRBV7-8,TRBJ2-5,CASSKGRNQETQYF
TRBV7-2,TRBJ1-5,CASSLGGFGASNQPQHF
TRBV7-8,TRBJ2-1,CASSLSSGRRNEQFF
TRBV4-2,TRBJ2-7,CASSQVAGLAGEEQYF
TRBV28,TRBJ1-4,CASSPGQGVEKLFF
TRBV7-8,TRBJ2-2,CASRHLPGLPTAQLFF
TRBV10-2,TRBJ2-1,CASIPDRVNEQFF
TRBV4-2,TRBJ2-7,CASSLRLADNSYEQYF
TRBV6-5,TRBJ1-5,CASRAGNQPQHF
TRBV19,TRBJ2-1,CASSVQGSREQFF
TRBV18,TRBJ2-3,CASSPVGSSDTQYF
TRBV9,TRBJ1-2,CASSRDRNYGYTF
TRBV7-2,TRBJ1-1,CASSLVWDREAFF
TRBV2,TRBJ1-4,CASSGQMDNEKLFF
TRBV5-5,TRBJ1-1,CASSLGAGFRTEAFF
TRBV13,TRBJ2-7,CASSLGGGNEQYF
TRBV6-1,TRBJ2-7,CASGGLAEYYEQYF
TRBV2,TRBJ1-5,CASSQDPSNQPQHF
TRBV7-9,TRBJ2-5,CASSTGLASQETQYF
TRBV13,TRBJ2-7,CASSRGPGPGGFQYF
TRBV18,TRBJ2-7,CASSPKQGARYEQYF
TRBV27,TRBJ1-5,CASRSGRGNQPQHF
TRBV5-6,TRBJ1-4,CASSLGWSPNEKLFF
TRBV30,TRBJ1-1,CAWSVRRGGTEAFF